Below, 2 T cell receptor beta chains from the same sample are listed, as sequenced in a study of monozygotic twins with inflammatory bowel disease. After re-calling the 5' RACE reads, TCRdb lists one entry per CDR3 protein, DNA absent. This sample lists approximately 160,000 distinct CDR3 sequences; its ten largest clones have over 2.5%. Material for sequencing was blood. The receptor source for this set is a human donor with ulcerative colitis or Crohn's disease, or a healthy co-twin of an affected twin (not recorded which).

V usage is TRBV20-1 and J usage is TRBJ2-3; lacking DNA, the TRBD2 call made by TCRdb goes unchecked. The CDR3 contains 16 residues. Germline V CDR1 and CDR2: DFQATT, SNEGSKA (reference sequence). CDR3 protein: CSAREPDGLSTDTQYF.

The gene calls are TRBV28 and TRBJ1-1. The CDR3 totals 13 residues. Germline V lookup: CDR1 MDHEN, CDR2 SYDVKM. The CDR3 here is CASRNRHGTEAFF.